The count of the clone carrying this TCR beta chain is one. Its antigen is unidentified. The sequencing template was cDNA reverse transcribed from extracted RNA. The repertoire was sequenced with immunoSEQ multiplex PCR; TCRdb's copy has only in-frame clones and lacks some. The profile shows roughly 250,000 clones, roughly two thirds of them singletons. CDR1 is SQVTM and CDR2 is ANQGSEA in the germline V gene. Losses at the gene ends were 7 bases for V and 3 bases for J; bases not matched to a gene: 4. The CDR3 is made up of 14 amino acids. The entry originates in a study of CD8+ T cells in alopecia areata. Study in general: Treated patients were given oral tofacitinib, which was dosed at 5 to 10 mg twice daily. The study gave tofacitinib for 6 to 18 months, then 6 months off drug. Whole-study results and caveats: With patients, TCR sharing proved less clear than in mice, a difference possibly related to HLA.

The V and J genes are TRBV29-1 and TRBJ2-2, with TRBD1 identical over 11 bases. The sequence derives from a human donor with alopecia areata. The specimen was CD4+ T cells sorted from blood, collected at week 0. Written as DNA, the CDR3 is TGCAGCGCCGGACAGGGGGCCTACACCGGGGAGCTGTTTTTT. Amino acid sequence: CSAGQGAYTGELFF.